The 17 T cell receptor beta chains given below trace back to one sample, sequenced in a study of blood T cell repertoires in COVID-19. Clones were read by immunoSEQ multiplex PCR, and TCRdb kept only the in-frame ones, dropping some. The profile shows 390,000 or so clones, over 80% of them singletons. The material sequenced was PBMCs or T cells enriched from blood (not recorded which). The receptors were gathered from a woman aged 45-60 years who had recovered from COVID-19.

The J gene is TRBJ1-2, the V gene TRBV14, with TRBD1 identical over 8 bases. Germline V gene data show CDR1 as SGHDN and CDR2 as FVKESK. Losses at the gene ends were 2 bases for V and 2 bases for J; bases not matched to a gene: 4. This CDR3 region has 15 residues. For the CDR3, the DNA is TGTGCCAGCAGCCAAACGACAGGGGTAAACTATGGCTACACCTTC. This gives the protein CASSQTTGVNYGYTF. The full variable domain, in which reference TRBV14 and TRBJ1-2 provide the parts outside the CDR3, is EAGVTQFPSHSVIEKGQTVTLRCDPISGHDNLYWYRRVMGKEIKFLLHFVKESKQDESGMPNNRFLAERTGGTYSTLKVQPAELEDSGVYFCASSQTTGVNYGYTFGSGTRLTVV.

This chain uses TRBV5-1 with TRBJ2-3; 12 nucleotides agree with TRBD2. The V segment lost 0 bases and the J segment 7 bases; nucleotides outside the gene matches: 6. Germline V gene lookup returns CDR1 SGHRS and CDR2 YFSETQ. This CDR3 has 16 residues. CDR3 bases: TGCGCCAGCAGCTTGGTCCTAGCGGGAGGGGACAATACGCAGTATTTT. This gives the protein CASSLVLAGGDNTQYF. Supplemented by reference TRBV5-1 and TRBJ2-3, the full variable domain reads KAGVTQTPRYLIKTRGQQVTLSCSPISGHRSVSWYQQTPGQGLQFLFEYFSETQRNKGNFPGRFSGRQFSNSRSEMNVSTLELGDSALYLCASSLVLAGGDNTQYFGPGTRLTVL.

The V call is TRBV24-1, the J call TRBJ2-5, with 13 bases aligning to TRBD2. Germline assignment: CDR1 KGHDR and CDR2 SFDVKD. J was trimmed by 6 bases and V by 3 bases; bases with no gene match: 6. The CDR3 runs 16 residues. In DNA form, the CDR3 reads TGTGCCACCAGTGATGGGAGACTAGCGGGGGGAAAGACCCAGTACTTC. This gives the protein CATSDGRLAGGKTQYF.

V gene TRBV5-1 combines with J gene TRBJ1-1, with unresolved D. V lost 1 base to trimming and J lost 1 base, with 8 bases between them. This CDR3 is 14 amino acids long. Germline loops: CDR1 SGHRS, CDR2 YFSETQ. CDR3 nucleotides: TGCGCCAGCAGCTTGTACAGTTCGAACACTGAAGCTTTCTTT. Protein sequence: CASSLYSSNTEAFF.

This sequence joins TRBV5-4 and TRBJ1-2; 9 bases map to TRBD1. Germline V gene sequence: CDR1 SGHNT, CDR2 YYREEE (reference sequence). CDR3 length: 14 residues. V shed 5 bases and J 7 bases; nucleotides not matched to a gene: 9. Here the CDR3 reads CASRPGQGIAGYTF. The CDR3 DNA reads as TGTGCCAGCAGGCCGGGACAGGGTATTGCTGGCTACACCTTC. The full variable domain, rest sourced from reference TRBV5-4 and TRBJ1-2, is ETGVTQSPTHLIKTRGQQVTLRCSSQSGHNTVSWYQQALGQGPQFIFQYYREEENGRGNFPPRFSGLQFPNYSSELNVNALELDDSALYLCASRPGQGIAGYTFGSGTRLTVV.

V and J are TRBV30 and TRBJ2-2; 7 bases map to TRBD2. The germline V gene encodes CDR1 GTSNPN and CDR2 SVGIG (reference sequence). Trimming removed 5 bases from V and 0 bases from J; junction bases left unmatched: 9. The CDR3 has 16 amino acids. Written as DNA, the CDR3 is TGTGCCTGGGCCCGTACACTAGCGCCGAACACCGGGGAGCTGTTTTTT. This codes for CAWARTLAPNTGELFF.

The chain couples TRBV19 to TRBJ1-6, with 9 bases matching TRBD1. The germline CDR1 and CDR2 sequences are LNHDA and SQIVND (reference sequence). Germline trimming cut 7 bases from V and 10 bases from J; bases unmatched to any gene: 5. The CDR3 is made up of 13 amino acids. This CDR3 reads CASMGQGISPLHF. The CDR3 region has the DNA TGTGCCAGTATGGGACAGGGAATCTCACCCCTCCACTTT.

The chain has TRBV30 and TRBJ1-6, with D possibly being TRBD1 (5 bases). This CDR3 has 17 amino acids. Germline CDR1 and CDR2: GTSNPN and SVGIG (reference sequence). Trimming removed 0 bases at V and 14 bases at J, with 26 bases between. CDR3: CAWSVPQGRGIGWTLHF. The CDR3 coding sequence is TGTGCCTGGAGTGTCCCCCAAGGACGGGGGATAGGCTGGACCCTCCACTTT.

The V and J genes are TRBV19 and TRBJ2-1; 7 bases fit TRBD2. With 3 bases clipped from V and 5 bases from J, the junction kept 7 bases outside the gene matches. This CDR3 is 15 amino acids long. Germline V gene data show CDR1 as LNHDA and CDR2 as SQIVND (reference sequence). The CDR3, as DNA: TGTGCCAGTAGTATCTTGGCGGGAGTCCACAATGAGCAGTTCTTC. This codes for CASSILAGVHNEQFF.

The chain couples TRBV19 to TRBJ2-7; 8 bases map to TRBD1. This CDR3 region has 14 residues. V lost 1 base, J lost 5 bases, and 4 bases stayed unmatched. CDR1 and CDR2 from the germline V gene are LNHDA and SQIVND (reference sequence). The DNA for the CDR3 is TGTGCCAGTAGTATAGCGGGACAGGCGAACGAGCAGTACTTC. This translates into CASSIAGQANEQYF.

The V gene is TRBV7-2, the J gene TRBJ2-2; 7 bases fit TRBD2. V gave up 5 bases and J gave up 6 bases; unmatched junction bases: 9. Germline CDR1 is SGHTA and CDR2 is FQGNSA. The CDR3 extends over 15 amino acids. CDR3 sequence (DNA): TGTGCCAGCAGCCCAGGACTAGTTGGCGCCGGGGAGCTGTTTTTT. Protein sequence: CASSPGLVGAGELFF.

The chain couples TRBV14 to TRBJ1-4, with D maybe TRBD1 (5 bases). Germline CDR1 reads SGHDN; CDR2 reads FVKESK. This CDR3 comprises 13 residues. The germline V and J ends were trimmed by 0 bases and 11 bases, with 10 bases remaining between them. CDR3 protein: CASSQDLRGKLFF. The DNA of the CDR3 is TGTGCCAGCAGCCAAGATTTACGGGGGAAACTGTTTTTT.

The chain carries TRBV18 and TRBJ2-1; the D gene is possibly TRBD2 (5 bases). CDR1 and CDR2 (germline): KGHSH, LQKENI. The CDR3 totals 13 residues. V was clipped by 4 bases and J by 9 bases, with 13 bases between them. The CDR3 DNA follows: TGTGCCAGCTCACACCGGGAACCCCCTGAGCAGTTCTTC. As protein: CASSHREPPEQFF.

A few counts support this clone. This rearrangement joins TRBV5-1 to TRBJ1-1; D not certain. V lost 0 bases and J 1 base, leaving 4 bases between the germline ends. Per germline, CDR1 SGHRS and CDR2 YFSETQ. The CDR3 has 13 residues. DNA for the CDR3: TGCGCCAGCAGCTTGGACACGAACACTGAAGCTTTCTTT. Its translation is CASSLDTNTEAFF.

This clone was counted once. The V and J genes are TRBV3-1 (or the pseudogene TRBV3-2) and TRBJ1-2; D is unclear. The CDR3 has 12 residues. Trimming cost V 4 bases and J 8 bases, with 11 bases left between them. CDR1 and CDR2 from the germline V gene are LGHDT and YNNKEL (reference sequence). The CDR3, as DNA: TGTGCCAGCAGCCCGGGAGGGTACGGCTACACCTTC. It is translated as CASSPGGYGYTF.

The V gene is TRBV9, the J gene TRBJ2-7, with TRBD1 matching over 8 bases. Germline-derived CDR1 and CDR2 are SGDLS and YYNGEE. With V trimmed by 0 bases and J by 4 bases, 15 bases remained unmatched. CDR3 length: 18 amino acids. CDR3 region: CASSVGTGSPGAGYEQYF. The CDR3 bases are TGTGCCAGCAGCGTAGGGACAGGGAGCCCAGGGGCCGGATACGAGCAGTACTTC.

This clone was counted once. The chain links TRBV7-9 to TRBJ2-4, with D possibly being TRBD2 (5 bases). CDR3 length: 16 residues. V lost 4 bases and J lost 3, with 16 bases in between. Germline V gene lookup returns CDR1 SEHNR and CDR2 FQNEAQ (reference sequence). The CDR3 here is CASSSFEAVVKNIQYF. CDR3 coding DNA: TGTGCCAGCAGCTCCTTCGAAGCGGTAGTCAAAAACATTCAGTACTTC.